This T cell receptor (beta chain) was observed in a study of regulatory T cells. Study-wide points: Hydrophobic residues at CDR3 positions 6 and 7 were enriched in conventional CD4+ T cells of CD3G-deficient patients.

The PCR used 52 TRBV and 13 TRBJ primers. The repertoire was sequenced with immunoSEQ multiplex PCR; TCRdb's copy has only in-frame clones and lacks some. The table includes roughly 32,000 clones, approximately 91% detected once. The V and J ends lost 4 bases and 0 bases respectively, with 10 bases between them. CDR3 length: 14 residues. Germline lookup yields CDR1 MNHNS and CDR2 SASEGT. Autoimmunity was present in every CD3G-deficient patient, worse in two. This clone has a single count. The target antigen is unknown. The origin of this receptor is a person in their late teens or twenties with CD3G deficiency. This chain joins TRBV6-1 and TRBJ2-7, with unresolved D. Specimen: conventional CD4+ T cells sorted from blood. CDR3 sequence: CASSVGPSSYEQYF. The CDR3 DNA follows: TGTGCCAGCAGTGTCGGGCCGAGCTCCTACGAGCAGTACTTC.